What follows are 6 T cell receptor beta chains derived from one specimen sequenced in a study of T cell responses to AZD1222 COVID-19 vaccine. The method was immunoSEQ multiplex PCR; TCRdb's version includes in-frame clones alone and lacks a portion of them. Of 100,000 to 150,000 clones in the sample, over 85% were seen once. The sample was peripheral blood, taken on day 0 of AZD1222 vaccination. The receptor source for this set is an adult in good health.

CDR3 coding DNA: TGTGCCAGCAGTTTCCCCTATTCACCCCTCCACTTT. As protein: CASSFPYSPLHF. The chain uses TRBV27 and TRBJ1-6; D uncertain. The germline CDR1 and CDR2 sequences are MNHEY and SMNVEV (reference sequence). The CDR3 runs to 12 residues. Trimming stripped 3 bases from V and 8 bases from J, with 5 bases between.

The chain employs TRBV6-5 and TRBJ2-1, with 10 bases that match TRBD1. The CDR3 is made up of 15 amino acids. Looked up from germline, CDR1 is MNHEY and CDR2 is SVGAGI. V was clipped by 2 bases and J by 4 bases; unmatched bases: 2. The CDR3 nucleotides read TGTGCCAGCAGTTACCGGGACAGGGGATACAATGAGCAGTTCTTC. Amino acids: CASSYRDRGYNEQFF.

This clone appeared once. Written as DNA, the CDR3 is TGCAGTGCTAGTTTTCCCCAAGTGGGGGAGCCAGCCTACGAGCAGTACTTC. This encodes CSASFPQVGEPAYEQYF. The chain employs TRBV20-1 and TRBJ2-7; the D gene could be TRBD1 or TRBD2 (5 bases each). Between the trimmed V and J ends, which lost 3 bases and 2 bases, there was a span of 23 bases. Germline values: CDR1 DFQATT, CDR2 SNEGSKA (reference sequence). CDR3 length equals 17 residues.

The chain employs TRBV5-6 and TRBJ1-1; D might be TRBD1 (5 bases). The CDR3 sequence is 14 residues long. Germline values: CDR1 SGHDT, CDR2 YYEEEE. The V end lost 2 bases, the J end lost 3 bases, and 11 bases lay between the germline ends. CDR3 in DNA: TGTGCCAGCAGCTTCTACAGGTCATACACTGAAGCTTTCTTT. This encodes CASSFYRSYTEAFF.

The chain has TRBV5-4 and TRBJ2-2; possible D gene TRBD1, 5 bases. The ends were cut back, 5 bases at V and 4 bases at J, with 6 bases in the middle. Looked up from germline, CDR1 is SGHNT and CDR2 is YYREEE (reference sequence). This CDR3 comprises 12 residues. Here the CDR3 DNA reads TGTGCCAGCAGGACAGTCACCGGGGAGCTGTTTTTT. Protein: CASRTVTGELFF.

The chain carries TRBV28 and TRBJ1-6, with unresolved D. Trimming removed 3 bases at V and 5 bases at J, with 8 bases between. Germline lookup yields CDR1 MDHEN and CDR2 SYDVKM. The CDR3 spans 14 residues. Here the CDR3 DNA reads TGTGCCAGCAGTTTGGACGGGGATAATTCACCCCTCCACTTT. Translated, it gives CASSLDGDNSPLHF.